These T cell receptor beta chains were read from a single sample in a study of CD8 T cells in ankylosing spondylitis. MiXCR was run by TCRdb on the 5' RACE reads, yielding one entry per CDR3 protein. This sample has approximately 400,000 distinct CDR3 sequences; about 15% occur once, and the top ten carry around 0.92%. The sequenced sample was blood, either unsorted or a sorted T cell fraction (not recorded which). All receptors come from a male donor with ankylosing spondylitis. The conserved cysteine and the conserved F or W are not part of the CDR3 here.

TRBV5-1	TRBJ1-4	ASSLSGDEKLF
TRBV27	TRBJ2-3	ASSLSRTMERYEQY
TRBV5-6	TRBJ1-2	ASSLSGQLGPYGYT
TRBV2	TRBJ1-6	ASTEGTDSPLH
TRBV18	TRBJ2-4	ATREGKNIQY
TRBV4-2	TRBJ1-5	ASSQELSRGLNQPQH
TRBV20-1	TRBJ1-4	SARATGNEKLF
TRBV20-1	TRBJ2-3	SAPPGGGFGTDTQY
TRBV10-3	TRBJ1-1	AISESGVHTEAF
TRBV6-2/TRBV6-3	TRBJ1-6	ASSYAAPRNSPLH
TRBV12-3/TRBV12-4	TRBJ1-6	ASSLGLWSPLH
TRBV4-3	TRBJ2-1	ASSQAEVSGSPYNEQF
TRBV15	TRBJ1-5	ATSRVLGGGQPQH
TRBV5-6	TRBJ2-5	ASSLGRLWVEETQY
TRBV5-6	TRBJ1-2	ASSLVDRDYGYT
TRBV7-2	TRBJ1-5	ASSVAGTGNQPQH
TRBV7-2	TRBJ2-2	ASSQDRDWVYTGELF
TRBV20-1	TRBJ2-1	SAEGGLEINEQF
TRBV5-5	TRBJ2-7	ASSSMGSYEQY
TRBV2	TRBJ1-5	ASSGTGGGGQPQH
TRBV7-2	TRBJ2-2	ASSPGHPVPGELF
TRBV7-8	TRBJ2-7	ASSYDTGTVLRSQY
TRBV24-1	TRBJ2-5	ATSGGYQETQY
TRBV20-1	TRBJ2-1	SAPSIDEQF
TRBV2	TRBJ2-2	ARGPGTSTGELF
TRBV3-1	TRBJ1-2	ASSPQTGHYGYT
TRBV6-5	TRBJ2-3	AARDFTDTQY
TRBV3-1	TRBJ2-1	ASSQAGTVMDEQF
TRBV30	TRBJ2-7	AWTRPSNYEQY
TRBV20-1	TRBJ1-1	RIQVNTEAF
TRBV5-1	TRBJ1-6	ASSRGQGDNSPLH
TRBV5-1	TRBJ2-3	ASSKEREGTDTQY
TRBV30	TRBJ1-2	AWSSSVANYGYT
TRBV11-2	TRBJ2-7	ASSLSQIVRYEQY
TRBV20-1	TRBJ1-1	SARAGHPNTEAF
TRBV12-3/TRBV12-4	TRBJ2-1	ASSTFPGTSGGNEQF
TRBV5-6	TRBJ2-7	ASSLGPGGTYEQY
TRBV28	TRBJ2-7	ASSPTYLEQY
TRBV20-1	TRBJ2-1	SARGGTSGVNEQF
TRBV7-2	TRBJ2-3	ASSLGLAGKWPDTQY
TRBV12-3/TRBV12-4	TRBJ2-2	ASRLERGRPGELF
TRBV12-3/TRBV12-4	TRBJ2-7	ASSLRADRVRTYEQY
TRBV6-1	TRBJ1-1	ASSTGGASTEAF
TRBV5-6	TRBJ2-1	ASSFDRNNEQF
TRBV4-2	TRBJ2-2	ASSQGGTPDTGELF
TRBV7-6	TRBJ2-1	ASSFGGLAAYNEQF
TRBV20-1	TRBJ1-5	SAREDSNQPQH
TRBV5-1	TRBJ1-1	ASTSGGKLSGTGETEAF
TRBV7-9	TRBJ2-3	ASSFYSDTDTQY
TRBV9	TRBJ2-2	ASSVAPDTRTGELF
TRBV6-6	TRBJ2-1	ASRLTGPNEQF
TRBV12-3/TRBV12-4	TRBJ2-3	ASGTSGWAPPDTQY
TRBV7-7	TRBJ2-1	ASSLERGREQF
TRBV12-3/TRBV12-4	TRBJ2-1	ASSLRQGGGQQF
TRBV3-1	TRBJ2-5	ASSHGETQY
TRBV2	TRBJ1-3	ASEGSGNTIY
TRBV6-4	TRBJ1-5	ASSVGESGRQPQH
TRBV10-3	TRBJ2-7	AISEGSGEQY
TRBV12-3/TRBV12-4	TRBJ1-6	ASRKEQINNSPLH
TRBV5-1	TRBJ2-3	ASSLAKVGGRADTQY